This T cell receptor (beta chain) was sequenced in a study of T cells after yellow fever vaccination. Study outcomes and limitations: Abundant clonotypes from the bulk population could get into FACS-sorted repertoires as contaminants.

The V and J ends lost 0 bases and 8 bases, in that order; junction bases with no gene match: 8. The germline CDR1 and CDR2 sequences are SGHVS and FQNEAQ. The CDR3 has 16 residues. Template-switching 5'RACE yielded the TCR cDNA; a universal primer site and UMIs were added in the process. TCRdb passed the 5' RACE reads through MiXCR, listing each CDR3 protein once. Of hundreds of thousands of distinct CDR3 sequences listed, around 12% are singletons. This clonotype was seen a handful of times. Its antigen is unknown. The sample was PBMCs, taken on the day of the yellow fever booster vaccination. The sequence was collected from a man younger than 45 who received the YFV17D yellow fever vaccine. The chain combines TRBV7-8 with TRBJ2-1; 9 nucleotides align to TRBD2. DNA of the CDR3: TGTGCCAGCAGCTTAGCGTTGCGGGAGGGCCATGATGAGCAGTTCTTC. Amino acids: CASSLALREGHDEQFF.